Listed below are T cell receptor beta chains from one sample, sequenced in a study of blood T cell repertoires in COVID-19. Libraries were prepared by immunoSEQ multiplex PCR; TCRdb keeps only in-frame clonotypes and omits some of them. The table includes about 250,000 clones, around 82% detected once. Sequencing input: peripheral blood. These receptors were collected from an elderly man with acute or convalescent COVID-19. The CDR3 runs from the conserved cysteine through the conserved F or W.

>TRBJ2-1|TRBV6-5
CASSYSADRGGNEQFF
>TRBJ1-5|TRBV15
CATSRTTGKYQPQHF
>TRBJ1-1|TRBV11-2
CASSVNRGEAFF
>TRBJ1-5|TRBV2
CASRQGPNQPQHF
>TRBJ2-5|TRBV11-2
CASSSGQQQETQYF
>TRBJ1-5|TRBV20-1
CSASRGFGQPQHF
>TRBJ2-7|TRBV12-3/TRBV12-4
CASSWTGLYEQYF
>TRBJ2-1|TRBV5-1
CASSLDQREQFF
>TRBJ1-5|TRBV28
CASSYGQGHNQPQHF
>TRBJ2-7|TRBV5-1
CASSLSASGGYEQYF
>TRBJ2-1|TRBV10-3
CAISESWTAPDSSSYNEQFF
>TRBJ1-5|TRBV6-1
CASSELQTRPPQHF
>TRBJ1-2|TRBV6-1
CASSDRGPNYGYTF
>TRBJ2-5|TRBV27
CASRAGTGVSTETQYF
>TRBJ2-5|TRBV7-2
CASSLSFGETQYF
>TRBJ2-7|TRBV18
CASSPGQSYEQYF
>TRBJ2-7|TRBV4-1
CASSQVFSGLTYEQYF
>TRBJ1-3|TRBV10-3
CAISDGLRGTPSGNTIYF
>TRBJ2-7|TRBV2
CASNRQARSYEQYF
>TRBJ2-2|TRBV2
CASREQGARGELFF
>TRBJ2-2|TRBV5-1
CASSINTNTGELFF
>TRBJ2-5|TRBV7-2
CASSLELAEETQYF
>TRBJ2-6|TRBV30
CAWSNRDRGFSGANVLTF
>TRBJ1-6|TRBV3-1/TRBV3-2
CASSQDWGGSNSPLHF
>TRBJ2-3|TRBV27
CASRAGTSGSGTDTQYF
>TRBJ2-4|TRBV12-3/TRBV12-4
CASSLGGVTGQYF
>TRBJ1-1|TRBV19
CASRSEGGRNTEAFF
>TRBJ2-5|TRBV14
CASSHAGQGWKETQYF
>TRBJ1-6|TRBV6-4
CARIRQGNSPLHF
>TRBJ1-1|TRBV18
CASSPGEGGDTEAFF
>TRBJ1-2|TRBV4-2
CASSQDEDRVNYGYTF
>TRBJ1-1|TRBV6-5
CASTEGVTEAFF
>TRBJ1-1|TRBV20-1
CSASGPGALRGTEAFF
>TRBJ2-3|TRBV5-1
CASSFLRGTSTDTQYF
>TRBJ2-3|TRBV27
CASSLTSPPGTDTQYF
>TRBJ1-5|TRBV15
CATSRESAGSSNQPQHF
>TRBJ2-5|TRBV21-1
CASSKGVGGLIETQYF
>TRBJ1-5|TRBV18
CASSGTAHNQPQHF
>TRBJ1-1|TRBV19
CASSIPPGGATEAFF
>TRBJ1-2|TRBV6-5
CASSQSLGDYSYTF
>TRBJ2-1|TRBV5-1
CASSPWTGVYNEQFF
>TRBJ2-2|TRBV18
CASTKADAGSGELFF
>TRBJ1-2|TRBV20-1
CSARSYGYTF
>TRBJ1-5|TRBV28
CASSILSSRNQPQHF
>TRBJ2-2|TRBV7-8
CASSRQGLAGGAGELFF
>TRBJ2-3|TRBV20-1
CSASPSSLGTDTQYF
>TRBJ2-7|TRBV14
CASSQAGGYEQYF
>TRBJ2-1|TRBV20-1
CSASRGRSSYNEQFF
>TRBJ2-7|TRBV13
CASSEGLPAWEQYF
>TRBJ1-6|TRBV5-1
CASSRQTGTNSPLHF
>TRBJ1-5|TRBV5-6
CASSLGQINQPQHF
>TRBJ1-1|TRBV5-6
CASSLINSRVNTEAFF